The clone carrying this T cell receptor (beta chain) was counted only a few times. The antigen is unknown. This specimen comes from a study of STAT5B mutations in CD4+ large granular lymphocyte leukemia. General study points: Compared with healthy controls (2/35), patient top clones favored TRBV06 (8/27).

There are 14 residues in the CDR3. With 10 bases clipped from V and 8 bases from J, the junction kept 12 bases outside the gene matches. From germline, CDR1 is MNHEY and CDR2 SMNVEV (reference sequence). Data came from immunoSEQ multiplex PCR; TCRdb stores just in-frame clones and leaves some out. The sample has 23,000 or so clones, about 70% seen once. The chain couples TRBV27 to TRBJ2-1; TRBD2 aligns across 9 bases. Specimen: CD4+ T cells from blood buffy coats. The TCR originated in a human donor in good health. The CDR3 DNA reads TGTGCCATCGGGAGGGCGGGAGGGCCCCATGAGCAGTTCTTC. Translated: CAIGRAGGPHEQFF.